This T cell receptor (beta chain) was sequenced in a study of blood T cell repertoires in COVID-19. Study information: Acute and convalescent COVID-19 samples came from the United States, Italy and Spain. T cells, B-cell-depleted T cells, or PBMCs provided the cDNA or gDNA that served as material.

V trimming: 3 bases; J trimming: 2 bases; junction bases outside the gene matches: 5. The germline CDR1 and CDR2 sequences are KGHSH and LQKENI. The CDR3 runs to 16 residues. In the original processing: For nucleated cells, counts were estimated from reference gene primer amplification. Data came from immunoSEQ multiplex PCR; TCRdb stores just in-frame clones and leaves some out. V, J and clone size were drawn from that table, and D and trimming were deduced from the DNA. The sample yields tens of thousands of clones, roughly 85% seen once. The sequencing input was peripheral blood. The chain carries TRBV18 and TRBJ2-1, with 9 positions matching TRBD2. The TCR was taken from a man at least 80 years old with acute or convalescent COVID-19. The CDR3 bases are TGTGCCAGCTCACCCCCCGGGACTAGCACCTACAATGAGCAGTTCTTC. It specifies CASSPPGTSTYNEQFF.